Listed below are T cell receptor beta chains from one sample, sequenced in a study of blood T cells in healthy people across ages. TCRdb passed the 5' RACE reads through MiXCR, listing each CDR3 protein once. The data hold some 1.5 million distinct CDR3 sequences, with 25% to 30% observed a single time. The sample comprised blood. Receptors were obtained from a woman aged 25 to 39 in good health. Each CDR3 is given with its conserved first and last residue. The order of the fields is V gene, D gene, J gene, clone size, CDR3 DNA, CDR3 protein. A D gene is named only where the DNA matches it firmly. Not every row has a clone size; where given, it reads once, few, many or a size class.

v_gene: TRBV6-2/TRBV6-3
d_gene: TRBD1
j_gene: TRBJ1-1
abundance: once
CDR3nt: TGTGCCAGCCGGAGCTCGACAGGGCGGAACACTGAAGCTTTCTTT
CDR3aa: CASRSSTGRNTEAFF

v_gene: TRBV29-1
d_gene: TRBD1
j_gene: TRBJ1-6
abundance: few
CDR3nt: TGCAGCGTTAAGGACAGGGGGAATTCACCCCTCCACTTT
CDR3aa: CSVKDRGNSPLHF

v_gene: TRBV3-1
d_gene: TRBD1
j_gene: TRBJ2-1
abundance: .
CDR3nt: TGTGCCAGCAGCCAGGGACAGCTCTACAATGAGCAGTTCTTC
CDR3aa: CASSQGQLYNEQFF

v_gene: TRBV20-1
d_gene: TRBD1
j_gene: TRBJ1-2
abundance: few
CDR3nt: TGCAGTGCACGGACAGGGCTGGCTGGCTACACCTTC
CDR3aa: CSARTGLAGYTF

v_gene: TRBV5-1
d_gene: TRBD1
j_gene: TRBJ1-4
abundance: few
CDR3nt: TGCGCCAGCAGCCCCCGGGACAGGGAAAAACTGTTTTTT
CDR3aa: CASSPRDREKLFF

v_gene: TRBV6-2/TRBV6-3
d_gene: TRBD2
j_gene: TRBJ2-1
abundance: .
CDR3nt: TGTGCCAGCAGACCGGGAGGAAACTACAATGAGCAGTTCTTC
CDR3aa: CASRPGGNYNEQFF

v_gene: TRBV29-1
d_gene: .
j_gene: TRBJ1-1
abundance: few
CDR3nt: TGCAGCGTTAAAACGCAGAACACTGAAGCTTTCTTT
CDR3aa: CSVKTQNTEAFF

v_gene: TRBV6-6
d_gene: .
j_gene: TRBJ2-3
abundance: .
CDR3nt: TGTGCCAGCAGTTACTCTACGGGGTCAGCGCAGTATTTT
CDR3aa: CASSYSTGSAQYF

v_gene: TRBV10-3
d_gene: .
j_gene: TRBJ2-5
abundance: many
CDR3nt: TGTGCCACCGGAACAGCGGAGACCCAGTACTTC
CDR3aa: CATGTAETQYF

v_gene: TRBV12-3/TRBV12-4
d_gene: TRBD1
j_gene: TRBJ1-6
abundance: .
CDR3nt: TGTGCCAGCAGCTCACAGGGGGCTTATAATTCACCCCTCCACTTT
CDR3aa: CASSSQGAYNSPLHF

v_gene: TRBV28
d_gene: .
j_gene: TRBJ2-4
abundance: once
CDR3nt: TGTGCCAGCAACCCCCGACAGGCACTAGCCAAAAACATTCAGTACTTC
CDR3aa: CASNPRQALAKNIQYF

v_gene: TRBV12-3/TRBV12-4
d_gene: TRBD2
j_gene: TRBJ2-5
abundance: .
CDR3nt: TGTGCCAGCAGCACTTTCCTAGCGGGAGGGCCAGAGACCCAGTACTTC
CDR3aa: CASSTFLAGGPETQYF

v_gene: TRBV7-2
d_gene: .
j_gene: TRBJ2-3
abundance: once
CDR3nt: TGTGCCAGCAGCCCGGTCCTGGCGGTCGATACGCAGTATTTT
CDR3aa: CASSPVLAVDTQYF

v_gene: TRBV29-1
d_gene: TRBD2
j_gene: TRBJ2-1
abundance: many
CDR3nt: TGCAGCGTTGACCCCGGACTAGCCGTCTACAATGAGCAGTTCTTC
CDR3aa: CSVDPGLAVYNEQFF

v_gene: TRBV20-1
d_gene: TRBD1
j_gene: TRBJ2-7
abundance: .
CDR3nt: TGCAGTGCTAGAGATATAGGACAGGGGTACGAGCAGTACTTC
CDR3aa: CSARDIGQGYEQYF

v_gene: TRBV28
d_gene: .
j_gene: TRBJ1-4
abundance: .
CDR3nt: TGTGCCAGCAGTTTTTTCGGGGTTCGGAATGAAAAACTGTTTTTT
CDR3aa: CASSFFGVRNEKLFF

v_gene: TRBV12-3/TRBV12-4
d_gene: TRBD2
j_gene: TRBJ2-1
abundance: many
CDR3nt: TGTGCCAGCAGTTCCATTCCTAGCGGGAGAAGCAATGAGCAGTTCTTC
CDR3aa: CASSSIPSGRSNEQFF

v_gene: TRBV5-1
d_gene: .
j_gene: TRBJ1-2
abundance: many
CDR3nt: TGCGCCAGCAGCCCGACAGGTCCCAACTATGGCTACACCTTC
CDR3aa: CASSPTGPNYGYTF

v_gene: TRBV20-1
d_gene: .
j_gene: TRBJ1-2
abundance: few
CDR3nt: TGCAGTGCTAGACGGAGAGGGAGCGACTATGGCTACACCTTC
CDR3aa: CSARRRGSDYGYTF

v_gene: TRBV19
d_gene: TRBD1
j_gene: TRBJ1-2
abundance: .
CDR3nt: TGTGCCAGTAGTATCAACCGTCAGGGGGCAGGGGATGGCTACACCTTC
CDR3aa: CASSINRQGAGDGYTF

v_gene: TRBV7-3
d_gene: .
j_gene: TRBJ1-1
abundance: .
CDR3nt: TGTGCCAGCAGCTTAAACACTCAGGGGATAACTGAAGCTTTCTTT
CDR3aa: CASSLNTQGITEAFF

v_gene: TRBV12-3/TRBV12-4
d_gene: TRBD1
j_gene: TRBJ2-2
abundance: .
CDR3nt: TGTGCCAGCGGTTTAGGGCAGGGGGACACCGGGGAGCTGTTTTTT
CDR3aa: CASGLGQGDTGELFF

v_gene: TRBV28
d_gene: .
j_gene: TRBJ2-1
abundance: few
CDR3nt: TGTGCCAGCAGTTCCGGGACACCACCAACCAGGGAGCAGTTCTTC
CDR3aa: CASSSGTPPTREQFF

v_gene: TRBV24-1
d_gene: .
j_gene: TRBJ2-7
abundance: .
CDR3nt: TGTGCCACCAGTGAAGGACGGGGAAGATACAATGAGCAGTACTTC
CDR3aa: CATSEGRGRYNEQYF

v_gene: TRBV20-1
d_gene: TRBD1
j_gene: TRBJ1-5
abundance: .
CDR3nt: TGCAGTGCTAGAGAGGTCAGGGGGTACAATCAGCCCCAGCATTTT
CDR3aa: CSAREVRGYNQPQHF

v_gene: TRBV12-3/TRBV12-4
d_gene: .
j_gene: TRBJ1-2
abundance: many
CDR3nt: TGTGCCAGCAGTTTAACAGGGAAGAACTATGGCTACACCTTC
CDR3aa: CASSLTGKNYGYTF

v_gene: TRBV5-1
d_gene: TRBD1
j_gene: TRBJ2-7
abundance: few
CDR3nt: TGCGCCAGCAGACCGGGACAGATATACGAGCAGTACTTC
CDR3aa: CASRPGQIYEQYF

v_gene: TRBV5-5
d_gene: .
j_gene: TRBJ2-6
abundance: many
CDR3nt: TGTGCCAGCAGCCCCCATCCGGGGGCCAACGTCCTGACTTTC
CDR3aa: CASSPHPGANVLTF

v_gene: TRBV10-3
d_gene: .
j_gene: TRBJ1-1
abundance: few
CDR3nt: TGTGCCATCAGTGAGGCAGGAATGAACACTGAAGCTTTCTTT
CDR3aa: CAISEAGMNTEAFF

v_gene: TRBV12-3/TRBV12-4
d_gene: .
j_gene: TRBJ1-1
abundance: .
CDR3nt: TGTGCCAGCAGTTTAGGCGGGGACGGTGAAGCTTTCTTT
CDR3aa: CASSLGGDGEAFF

v_gene: TRBV20-1
d_gene: .
j_gene: TRBJ2-1
abundance: .
CDR3nt: TGCAGTGCTCAGGGTTCCCCCGAGCAGGTTGGCGATGAGCAGTTCTTC
CDR3aa: CSAQGSPEQVGDEQFF

v_gene: TRBV2
d_gene: TRBD1
j_gene: TRBJ2-7
abundance: few
CDR3nt: TGTGCCAGCGGGGGACAGGGGGCGAGGTACGAGCAGTACTTC
CDR3aa: CASGGQGARYEQYF

v_gene: TRBV5-1
d_gene: .
j_gene: TRBJ1-5
abundance: .
CDR3nt: TGCGCCAGCAGCTTGGAGGGGTTCCGCAATCAGCCCCAGCATTTT
CDR3aa: CASSLEGFRNQPQHF

v_gene: TRBV18
d_gene: TRBD2
j_gene: TRBJ2-5
abundance: once
CDR3nt: TGTGCCAGCTCACGGACTAGCGGGGACCATGAGCAGTACTTC
CDR3aa: CASSRTSGDHEQYF

v_gene: TRBV7-2
d_gene: .
j_gene: TRBJ1-1
abundance: few
CDR3nt: TGTGCCAGCAGCTTCCAGGGCCTTGCTGAAGCTTTCTTT
CDR3aa: CASSFQGLAEAFF

v_gene: TRBV27
d_gene: .
j_gene: TRBJ2-5
abundance: .
CDR3nt: TGTGCCGGCAGTTTTAGGAGCCAAGAGACCCAGTACTTC
CDR3aa: CAGSFRSQETQYF

v_gene: TRBV7-9
d_gene: .
j_gene: TRBJ2-2
abundance: .
CDR3nt: TGTGCCAGCAGACCGGCAGGGACCTTGGGGAACACCGGGGAGCTGTTTTTT
CDR3aa: CASRPAGTLGNTGELFF

v_gene: TRBV18
d_gene: .
j_gene: TRBJ2-3
abundance: few
CDR3nt: TGTGCCAGCTCACCACAGTCCGGGGGCGCCGGCACAGATACGCAGTATTTT
CDR3aa: CASSPQSGGAGTDTQYF

v_gene: TRBV7-2
d_gene: .
j_gene: TRBJ1-5
abundance: few
CDR3nt: TGTGCCAGCAGCTTCGCCCAGGGTCCCAATCAGCCCCAGCATTTT
CDR3aa: CASSFAQGPNQPQHF

v_gene: TRBV7-9
d_gene: TRBD1
j_gene: TRBJ2-1
abundance: .
CDR3nt: TGTGCCAGCAGCTATGGGGTATACGGGACAGACCCCTACAATGAGCAGTTCTTC
CDR3aa: CASSYGVYGTDPYNEQFF

v_gene: TRBV5-1
d_gene: TRBD2
j_gene: TRBJ2-2
abundance: .
CDR3nt: TGCGCCAGCAGTTTTGGGACTAGCGCCGGGGAGCTGTTTTTT
CDR3aa: CASSFGTSAGELFF

v_gene: TRBV3-1
d_gene: .
j_gene: TRBJ2-7
abundance: .
CDR3nt: TGTGCCAGCAGCCAAGTTCGGCAAACCTACGAGCAGTACTTC
CDR3aa: CASSQVRQTYEQYF

v_gene: TRBV7-2
d_gene: TRBD2
j_gene: TRBJ2-7
abundance: many
CDR3nt: TGCGCCAGCAGAGCCGGGGGGGAGCAGTACTTC
CDR3aa: CASRAGGEQYF

v_gene: TRBV9
d_gene: TRBD1
j_gene: TRBJ2-7
abundance: .
CDR3nt: TGTGCCAGCAGCGTAGGGGGCAGGGGGTCCTACGAGCAGTACTTC
CDR3aa: CASSVGGRGSYEQYF

v_gene: TRBV20-1
d_gene: TRBD1
j_gene: TRBJ2-7
abundance: few
CDR3nt: TGCAGTGCTCTAGGACAGGCGGCGTACGAGCAGTACTTC
CDR3aa: CSALGQAAYEQYF

v_gene: TRBV5-1
d_gene: .
j_gene: TRBJ2-7
abundance: .
CDR3nt: TGCGCCAGCAGCTTGGCCGGTCGCCAGGTAGCCCACGAGCAGTACTTC
CDR3aa: CASSLAGRQVAHEQYF

v_gene: TRBV6-5
d_gene: .
j_gene: TRBJ1-2
abundance: many
CDR3nt: TGTGCCAGCAGGCGGGGCAACAAAATCTATGGCTACACCTTC
CDR3aa: CASRRGNKIYGYTF

v_gene: TRBV29-1
d_gene: .
j_gene: TRBJ1-3
abundance: once
CDR3nt: TGCAGCGTTGATGACAGGCTAAGAAACACCATATATTTT
CDR3aa: CSVDDRLRNTIYF

v_gene: TRBV9
d_gene: .
j_gene: TRBJ1-2
abundance: .
CDR3nt: TGTGCCAGCAGCCCTCGCGGGGTAGGTGGGAACTATGGCTACACCTTC
CDR3aa: CASSPRGVGGNYGYTF

v_gene: TRBV5-1
d_gene: TRBD2
j_gene: TRBJ2-7
abundance: many
CDR3nt: TGCGCCAGCAGCCTCTCTGCGGGAGCGGCCTACGAGCAGTACTTC
CDR3aa: CASSLSAGAAYEQYF

v_gene: TRBV5-1
d_gene: .
j_gene: TRBJ1-1
abundance: .
CDR3nt: TGCGCCAGCAGCTTGGTTCCAGGAAGGGGAACTGAAGCTTTCTTT
CDR3aa: CASSLVPGRGTEAFF